This T cell receptor beta chain came from a study of a mutant IDH1 vaccine in newly diagnosed glioma. Study-level background: Either 4-6 weeks after radiotherapy alone or alongside temozolomide, vaccination was begun. Study-level points and caveats: Over 85% of patients showed vaccine-induced immune responses across multiple MHC alleles.

Here immunoSEQ multiplex PCR was the method, and the copy in TCRdb shows in-frame clones only, minus some. Of fewer than 35,000 clones in the sample, around 58% were seen once. Remarks on this clone: The antigen is undetermined.

Germline V gene lookup returns CDR1 SEHNR and CDR2 FQNEAQ (reference sequence). Between the trimmed V and J ends, which lost 7 bases and 7 bases, there was a span of 20 bases. The length of the CDR3 is 15 residues. Time point of the sample: week 5, during vaccination. Every vaccination contained 300 ug of the mutant IDH1 20-mer peptide and was paired with topical imiquimod. This TCR came from a woman younger than 30 with glioma. This chain joins TRBV7-9 and TRBJ2-1; TRBD2 might be the D (6 bases). The sequencing here drew on PBMCs, taken from a glioma patient whose treatment included an IDH1 peptide vaccine. CDR3 nucleotide sequence: TGTGCCAGCACACCCGGGGCTAGCGCCTTTAATGAGCAGTTCTTC. This translates into CASTPGASAFNEQFF.